The 30 T cell receptor beta chains given below trace back to one sample, sequenced in a study of cytomegalovirus exposure and HLA in healthy donors listed by TCRdb under 2017. The library was made by the immunoSEQ multiplex PCR assay. A mixture of 60 forward primers for TCR Vbeta segments and 13 reverse primers for TCR Jbeta segments was used in the multiplex PCR. The source is immuneACCESS, and TCRdb retained only in-frame sequences with V and J called. Part of the clones is not carried over; for the studies checked, unresolved V genes explain less than half of this, and the remainder is unexplained. The sample table holds 150,000 to 200,000 clones, of which approximately 67% were seen once. Around 4.3% of the sample rests with the top ten. Sequencing was done on a sample of PBMCs. The receptors come from a woman aged 18 to 35 in good health and CMV-seropositive.

The chain combines TRBV30 with TRBJ2-5; maybe TRBD1 (6 bases). Trimming left V 2 bases short and J 9 bases short, with 16 bases between. The CDR3 runs 13 residues. CDR1 GTSNPN and CDR2 SVGIG come from the germline V gene (reference sequence). As DNA, the CDR3 is TGTGCCTGGAGTCCCACAACAGGGATGGCCCAGTACTTC. It encodes CAWSPTTGMAQYF.

This clone turned up a few times. This rearrangement joins TRBV18 to TRBJ2-6, with D tentatively TRBD1 (6 bases). The V end was cut by 8 bases, the J end by 0 bases, with 11 bases between. The CDR3 covers 15 residues. CDR1 and CDR2 from the germline V gene are KGHSH and LQKENI. CDR3 in amino acids: CASAAGVSGANVLTF. Written as DNA, the CDR3 is TGTGCCAGCGCCGCAGGGGTCTCTGGGGCCAACGTCCTGACTTTC. Looking up the rest from reference TRBV18 and TRBJ2-6 gives the full variable domain: NAGVMQNPRHLVRRRGQEARLRCSPMKGHSHVYWYRQLPEEGLKFMVYLQKENIIDESGMPKERFSAEFPKEGPSILRIQQVVRGDSAAYFCASAAGVSGANVLTFGAGSRLTVL.

The chain combines TRBV18 with TRBJ1-2, with D uncertain. This CDR3 has 14 amino acids. The germline V gene has CDR1 KGHSH and CDR2 LQKENI. Trimming took off 1 base at V and 3 bases at J, with 9 bases between the two ends. The CDR3 DNA follows: TGTGCCAGCTCACCACGTTCCGGGGACTATGGCTACACCTTC. This gives the protein CASSPRSGDYGYTF.

V is TRBV7-9 and J is TRBJ1-2; TRBD1 matches 7 bases. Trimming cost V 2 bases and J 5 bases; bases outside gene matches: 5. Germline values: CDR1 SEHNR, CDR2 FQNEAQ (reference sequence). CDR3 length: 14 residues. CDR3 sequence (DNA): TGTGCCAGCAGCTTACCAACAGGGGCGTATGGCTACACCTTC. Amino acid sequence: CASSLPTGAYGYTF. Full variable domain (rest looked up from reference TRBV7-9 and TRBJ1-2): DTGVSQNPRHKITKRGQNVTFRCDPISEHNRLYWYRQTLGQGPEFLTYFQNEAQLEKSRLLSDRFSAERPKGSFSTLEIQRTEQGDSAMYLCASSLPTGAYGYTFGSGTRLTVV.

The chain couples TRBV30 to TRBJ1-4; D gene ambiguous. CDR3 length: 12 residues. The germline gives CDR1 GTSNPN, CDR2 SVGIG (reference sequence). With 2 bases removed from V and 5 bases from J, the gap between germline ends came to 6 bases. CDR3 bases: TGTGCCTGGAGTCCAGCGAATGAAAAACTGTTTTTT. This gives the protein CAWSPANEKLFF.

This clone has a handful of counts. The gene calls are TRBV7-2 and TRBJ1-1; possible D gene TRBD1, 5 bases. The CDR3 extends over 14 amino acids. V lost 5 bases to trimming and J lost 1 base, with 11 bases between them. The germline gives CDR1 SGHTA, CDR2 FQGNSA. The CDR3 nucleotides are TGTGCCAGCAGCATAAGAACAGGGAACACTGAAGCTTTCTTT. Its translation is CASSIRTGNTEAFF.

The chain joins TRBV5-4 to TRBJ1-2; possible D gene TRBD1, 6 bases. Germline V gene lookup returns CDR1 SGHNT and CDR2 YYREEE (reference sequence). This CDR3 is built from 18 residues. V was clipped by 2 bases and J by 7 bases, with 27 bases between them. CDR3 sequence (DNA): TGTGCCAGCAGCTTTTTTGCCGGGACACAAAGGGGTTGGTTTGGCTACACCTTC. Its protein is CASSFFAGTQRGWFGYTF.

The chain joins TRBV6-5 to TRBJ1-4; TRBD1 matches 10 bases. Germline V gene lookup returns CDR1 MNHEY and CDR2 SVGAGI. V lost 2 bases and J lost 5; bases outside the gene matches: 5. This CDR3 comprises 16 residues. CDR3: CASSYRQGAPNEKLFF. In DNA form, the CDR3 reads TGTGCCAGCAGTTACCGACAGGGGGCCCCAAATGAAAAACTGTTTTTT.

This clone was counted only a few times. The chain uses TRBV7-3 and TRBJ2-3; 8 bases match TRBD1. V lost 5 bases and J lost 5; bases outside the gene matches: 9. Germline loops: CDR1 SGHTA, CDR2 FQGTGA. The CDR3 consists of 15 residues. The CDR3 is CASSPYYGQGDTQYF. The CDR3 region has the DNA TGTGCCAGCAGCCCTTATTACGGACAGGGAGATACGCAGTATTTT.

This clone was observed a single time. The chain uses TRBV7-2 and TRBJ2-5; D is possibly TRBD1 (6 bases). Between the trimmed V and J ends, which lost 5 bases and 5 bases, there was a span of 12 bases. CDR3 size: 13 residues. The germline CDR1 and CDR2 sequences are SGHTA and FQGNSA. The CDR3 loop is CASSPNREETQYF. The DNA of the CDR3 is TGTGCCAGCAGCCCGAACAGGGAGGAGACCCAGTACTTC.

The CDR3 DNA is TGTGCCAGCTCACCCCAGGGGGCGGGCGAGCAGTACTTC. It codes for CASSPQGAGEQYF. This chain connects TRBV18 to TRBJ2-7; 8 nucleotides align to TRBD1. J gave up 6 bases and V 3 bases, and 4 bases lay outside the gene matches. Looked up from germline, CDR1 is KGHSH and CDR2 is LQKENI. The CDR3 is made up of 13 amino acids.

The chain combines TRBV4-1 with TRBJ1-6; D remains ambiguous. Per the germline V gene, CDR1 is MGHRA and CDR2 is YSYEKL. The CDR3 is made up of 16 amino acids. Trimming took 1 base from V and 3 from J, leaving 10 bases between them. The CDR3 spells CASSQAGSLYNSPLHF. The CDR3, as DNA: TGCGCCAGCAGCCAAGCAGGAAGCCTCTATAATTCACCCCTCCACTTT.

V usage is TRBV10-2 and J usage is TRBJ2-1; TRBD1 matches at 9 bases. CDR3 length equals 19 residues. Germline V gives CDR1 WSHSY, CDR2 SAAADI. Trimming took 2 bases from V and 0 from J; bases not matched to a gene: 11. CDR3 sequence: CASSENRGLGAGSYNEQFF. The CDR3 nucleotides are TGCGCCAGCAGTGAGAACAGGGGGCTTGGGGCTGGCTCCTACAATGAGCAGTTCTTC.

The chain employs TRBV5-4 and TRBJ1-2; TRBD1 might be the D (5 bases). Between the trimmed V and J ends, which lost 4 bases and 2 bases, there was a span of 15 bases. This CDR3 is 15 amino acids long. In germline, CDR1 is SGHNT, CDR2 YYREEE (reference sequence). The CDR3 nucleotides are TGTGCCAGCAGCCATATTGACAGAAACAACTATGGCTACACCTTC. Protein product: CASSHIDRNNYGYTF.

This clone has just one count. The V call is TRBV5-1, the J call TRBJ1-4; the D is unclear. CDR3 length equals 15 residues. V dropped 7 bases and J dropped 6 bases, with 19 bases sitting between them. Per the germline V gene, CDR1 is SGHRS and CDR2 is YFSETQ. CDR3 coding DNA: TGCGCCAGCCGCGACTCCGATAGCGTATATGAAAAACTGTTTTTT. Translated, it gives CASRDSDSVYEKLFF.

The CDR3 sequence is CASSLERNNEQFF. The CDR3 region has the DNA TGTGCCAGTAGCCTGGAGCGGAACAATGAGCAGTTCTTC. The chain couples TRBV19 to TRBJ2-1; tentatively, D is TRBD2 (5 bases). This CDR3 has 13 amino acids. V lost 6 bases, J lost 5 bases, and 11 bases lay in between. Germline V CDR1 and CDR2: LNHDA, SQIVND (reference sequence).

The chain joins TRBV18 to TRBJ2-4, with 8 bases identical to TRBD2. This CDR3 is 15 amino acids long. The germline V gene has CDR1 KGHSH and CDR2 LQKENI. V lost 2 bases to trimming and J lost 5 bases; unmatched junction nucleotides: 5. Here the CDR3 reads CASSPGTGGENIQYF. CDR3 DNA: TGTGCCAGCTCACCAGGGACGGGAGGGGAAAACATTCAGTACTTC.

This clone showed up just a few times. The chain is built from TRBV11-2 and TRBJ1-1; D uncertain. V lost 10 bases to trimming and J lost 2 bases, with 8 bases between them. In germline, CDR1 is SGHAT, CDR2 FQNNGV. CDR3 length equals 11 residues. CDR3 nucleotides: TGTGCCATCCAGGTAAACACTGAAGCTTTCTTT. It is translated as CAIQVNTEAFF.

Only a few counts were recorded for this clone. V is TRBV27 and J is TRBJ1-2; D gene unclear. V was pared by 6 bases and J by 5 bases, with 13 bases between. Looked up from germline, CDR1 is MNHEY and CDR2 is SMNVEV (reference sequence). The CDR3 contains 13 residues. CDR3 DNA: TGTGCCAGCAGCCCTACCCACGTATATGGCTACACCTTC. The encoded protein is CASSPTHVYGYTF.

The rearrangement uses TRBV27 and TRBJ2-3, with D possibly TRBD2 on 7 matching bases. Trimming left V 7 bases short and J 6 bases short, with 20 bases between. Germline V gene data show CDR1 as MNHEY and CDR2 as SMNVEV (reference sequence). This CDR3 has 15 amino acids. The CDR3 loop reads CASTTLGGEGDTQYF. Written as DNA, the CDR3 is TGTGCCAGCACTACCCTAGGGGGGGAAGGGGATACGCAGTATTTT.

The V gene is TRBV28, the J gene TRBJ1-1; 7 bases fit TRBD1. The J segment lost 5 bases and the V segment lost 5 bases, leaving 11 bases of the junction unmatched. The CDR3 length is 15 residues. Germline CDR1 is MDHEN and CDR2 is SYDVKM. The CDR3 nucleotides read TGTGCCAGCAGTCTGAATCCGACAGGGAGTACTGAAGCTTTCTTT. It specifies CASSLNPTGSTEAFF.

The rearrangement joins TRBV28 to TRBJ1-1; D ambiguous. The CDR3 covers 13 residues. CDR1 is MDHEN and CDR2 is SYDVKM in the germline V gene. The V end lost 3 bases, the J end lost 1 base, and 6 bases lay between the germline ends. The CDR3 loop reads CASSLVQNTEAFF. The CDR3 nucleotides read TGTGCCAGCAGTTTGGTACAGAACACTGAAGCTTTCTTT. The variable domain in full, with the rest retrieved from reference TRBV28 and TRBJ1-1, is DVKVTQSSRYLVKRTGEKVFLECVQDMDHENMFWYRQDPGLGLRLIYFSYDVKMKEKGDIPEGYSVSREKKERFSLILESASTNQTSMYLCASSLVQNTEAFFGQGTRLTVV.

The V call is TRBV18, the J call TRBJ2-2, with D maybe TRBD1 (5 bases). V was cut by 6 bases and J by 7 bases, with 12 bases left in between. CDR1 and CDR2 from the germline V gene are KGHSH and LQKENI. The CDR3 contains 13 residues. The CDR3 loop reads CASSPTVNGELFF. CDR3 DNA: TGTGCCAGCTCGCCGACAGTTAACGGGGAGCTGTTTTTT.

This clone was observed a single time. The chain recombines TRBV7-2 with TRBJ1-2; weak D call: TRBD1 (6 bases). There are 12 residues in the CDR3. Germline CDR1 and CDR2: SGHTA and FQGNSA. V was trimmed by 5 bases and J by 7 bases, leaving 11 bases between them. CDR3 coding DNA: TGTGCCAGCAGCCTACCGACAGGTGGCTACACCTTC. It specifies CASSLPTGGYTF.

The J gene is TRBJ2-3, the V gene TRBV14; 10 nucleotides agree with TRBD2. The germline CDR1 and CDR2 sequences are SGHDN and FVKESK. The length of the CDR3 is 15 residues. V lost 4 bases, J lost 3 bases, and 4 bases stayed unmatched. The CDR3 loop reads CASSPLAGVTDTQYF. In DNA, the CDR3 is TGTGCCAGCAGCCCTCTAGCGGGAGTGACAGATACGCAGTATTTT.

The rearrangement uses TRBV30 and TRBJ2-1; D is perhaps TRBD1 (6 bases). The CDR3 extends over 13 amino acids. Germline V lookup: CDR1 GTSNPN, CDR2 SVGIG (reference sequence). V gave up 3 bases and J gave up 4 bases, with 10 bases separating them. Here the CDR3 reads CAWRQGPYNEQFF. DNA of the CDR3: TGTGCCTGGAGGCAGGGGCCTTACAATGAGCAGTTCTTC.

This chain links TRBV10-3 with TRBJ2-3; a possible D gene is TRBD2 (5 bases). The germline gives CDR1 ENHRY, CDR2 SYGVKD. V was shortened by 0 bases and J by 0 bases, with 7 bases between the two germline ends. This CDR3 comprises 15 residues. As DNA, the CDR3 is TGTGCCATCAGTGAGTCGTTAGCGAGCACAGATACGCAGTATTTT. It specifies CAISESLASTDTQYF.

The chain employs TRBV6-1 and TRBJ2-1; D ambiguous. V lost 2 bases to trimming and J lost 4 bases, with 6 bases between them. The length of the CDR3 is 13 residues. Germline values: CDR1 MNHNS, CDR2 SASEGT. The CDR3 nucleotides are TGTGCCAGCAGTGAACACTCGTACAATGAGCAGTTCTTC. As protein: CASSEHSYNEQFF.

This CDR3 is CSVEKTGFYGYTF. CDR3 bases: TGCAGCGTTGAAAAGACAGGGTTCTATGGCTACACCTTC. The chain couples TRBV29-1 to TRBJ1-2; 7 nucleotides align to TRBD1. CDR1 and CDR2 from the germline V gene are SQVTM and ANQGSEA. The CDR3 is 13 amino acids. The J segment lost 4 bases and the V segment lost 2 bases, leaving 4 bases of the junction unmatched.

V is TRBV4-2 and J is TRBJ2-7; maybe TRBD2 (6 bases). Germline V lookup: CDR1 LGHNA, CDR2 YNFKEQ. This CDR3 has 17 amino acids. V gave up 0 bases and J gave up 0 bases, with 15 bases separating them. For the CDR3, the DNA is TGTGCCAGCAGCCAAGAGACCGGCGCCGGGGGCTCCTACGAGCAGTACTTC. Translated: CASSQETGAGGSYEQYF.